The 5 T cell receptor beta chains below come from one sample, sequenced in a study of blood T cell repertoires in COVID-19. Using immunoSEQ multiplex PCR, the repertoire was profiled, and TCRdb retains in-frame clones only, with some absent. The data contain over 85,000 clones, 87% of them seen just once; the ten biggest clones take up approximately 5%. Sequenced: peripheral blood. The receptors derive from a woman over 75 with acute or convalescent COVID-19.

The V call is TRBV25-1, the J call TRBJ2-1; D not resolved. This CDR3 spans 14 amino acids. Trimming removed 3 bases at V and 5 bases at J, with 11 bases between. Looked up from germline, CDR1 is MGHDK and CDR2 is SYGVNS. The CDR3 sequence is CASSDTTRDNEQFF. CDR3 in DNA: TGTGCCAGCAGTGATACTACTCGTGACAATGAGCAGTTCTTC.

The chain joins TRBV27 to TRBJ1-3; the D is unclear. The CDR3 contains 15 residues. The V end lost 5 bases, the J end lost 2 bases, and 13 bases lay between the germline ends. The germline V gene has CDR1 MNHEY and CDR2 SMNVEV (reference sequence). CDR3 protein: CASSQSRSTGNTIYF. DNA of the CDR3: TGTGCCAGCAGTCAAAGTCGGTCAACTGGAAACACCATATATTTT.

The chain has TRBV10-3 and TRBJ2-5; tentative D call: TRBD2 (7 bases). Germline V gene sequence: CDR1 ENHRY, CDR2 SYGVKD. The CDR3 has 13 residues. V dropped 5 bases and J dropped 7 bases, with 14 bases sitting between them. The CDR3 nucleotides are TGTGCCATCAGTCCAGGGGAGGGATTGACCCAGTACTTC. It encodes CAISPGEGLTQYF.

The J gene is TRBJ1-4, the V gene TRBV6-5, with TRBD1 identical over 7 bases. Germline CDR1 MNHEY, CDR2 SVGAGI. The CDR3 spans 14 residues. J gave up 2 bases and V 6 bases, and 3 bases lay outside the gene matches. The CDR3 loop reads CASRKQGTNEKLFF. The CDR3 nucleotides read TGTGCCAGCAGAAAACAGGGGACTAATGAAAAACTGTTTTTT.

CDR3: CASRYTDTQYF. CDR3 bases: TGTGCCAGCAGATACACAGATACGCAGTATTTT. The chain carries TRBV13 and TRBJ2-3; D not certain. V lost 6 bases, J lost 2 bases, and 3 bases lay in between. The CDR3 spans 11 residues. CDR1 and CDR2 (germline): PRHDT, FYEKMQ (reference sequence).